This TCR beta chain derives from a study of blood T cell repertoires in COVID-19. Whole-study context: The origin of the acute and convalescent COVID-19 samples was the United States, Italy and Spain.

TCRdb's copy holds only in-frame clones and misses some; the assay was immunoSEQ multiplex PCR. In the table there are fewer than 600,000 clones, approximately 87% of which are singletons. For recovered donors of Cohort 3, there were two negative PCRs, clearance, or symptom resolution. V was shortened by 2 bases and J by 0 bases, with 12 bases between the two germline ends. Looked up from germline, CDR1 is MNHNS and CDR2 is SASEGT. The CDR3 runs to 16 residues. The sequenced material came from PBMCs or T cells enriched from blood (not recorded which). This clonotype was obtained from a middle-aged woman who had recovered from COVID-19. The V gene is TRBV6-1, the J gene TRBJ2-3, with D maybe TRBD2 (5 bases). CDR3 DNA sequence: TGTGCCAGCAGTGAACTCTACCGGGAAAGCACAGATACGCAGTATTTT. It encodes CASSELYRESTDTQYF.